This T cell receptor beta chain was captured by sequencing in a study of OX40 agonist ivuxolimab in advanced cancers. General observations from the study: No antigen was identified for the clonally expanded peripheral T cells.

V was shortened by 0 bases and J by 1 base, with 10 bases between the two germline ends. The CDR3 covers 15 residues. Per the germline V gene, CDR1 is SGHRS and CDR2 is YFSETQ. Assay used: immunoSEQ multiplex PCR; TCRdb lists only in-frame clones, some missing. The sample lists just over 30,000 clones; 65% to 90% were seen once. This clone has only one observation. What it binds is not known. Sequenced material: CD4+ or CD8+ T cells sorted from blood, taken in a trial of the OX40 agonist ivuxolimab. This sequence was found in an adult with an advanced solid tumor such as melanoma, head and neck, liver or kidney cancer. This chain connects TRBV5-1 to TRBJ1-1, with unresolved D. This chain's CDR3 is CASSLEKGRNTEAFF. The CDR3 region has the DNA TGCGCCAGCAGCTTGGAGAAGGGAAGGAACACTGAAGCTTTCTTT.